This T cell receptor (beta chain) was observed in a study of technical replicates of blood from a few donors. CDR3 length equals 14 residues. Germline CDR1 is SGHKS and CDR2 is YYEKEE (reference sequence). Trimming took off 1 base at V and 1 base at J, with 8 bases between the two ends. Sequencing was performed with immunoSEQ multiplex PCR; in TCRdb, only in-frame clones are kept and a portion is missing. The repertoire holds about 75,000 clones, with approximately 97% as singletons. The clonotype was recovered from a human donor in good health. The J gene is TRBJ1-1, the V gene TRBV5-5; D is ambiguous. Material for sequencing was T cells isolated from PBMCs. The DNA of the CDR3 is TGTGCCAGCAGCTTGTCGCGGGGGAACACTGAAGCTTTCTTT. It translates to CASSLSRGNTEAFF.